Each of the 23 T cell receptor beta chains below was sequenced from the same sample in a study of T cells in Graves' hyperthyroidism and ophthalmopathy. Amplified TCR beta CDR3 regions derived from RNA transcripts. RT-PCR in the first round (using the HTBI primer set) targeted the TCR CDR3. In TCRdb, the multiplex PCR reads were re-called with MiXCR into one record per CDR3 protein. The repertoire holds 600,000 to 650,000 distinct CDR3 sequences, with roughly 20% as singletons. The sequenced material came from blood. The receptors were gathered from a man aged 30-40 years with Graves' ophthalmopathy.

This clonotype was seen a handful of times. The chain couples TRBV30 to TRBJ2-7, with a weak D call TRBD2 (6 bases). With 2 bases removed from V and 3 bases from J, the gap between germline ends came to 11 bases. This CDR3 is 13 amino acids long. Germline CDR1 GTSNPN, CDR2 SVGIG (reference sequence). The CDR3 region is CAWSTGGRYEQYF. The DNA of the CDR3 is TGTGCCTGGAGTACCGGGGGACGCTACGAGCAGTACTTC.

This clonotype was seen ten or more times. The chain employs TRBV7-2 and TRBJ2-7; D possibly uses TRBD1 or TRBD2 (5 bases each). Looked up from germline, CDR1 is SGHTA and CDR2 is FQGNSA. With 0 bases removed from V and 5 bases from J, the gap between germline ends came to 11 bases. The CDR3 has 14 amino acids. The CDR3 DNA reads TGTGCCAGCAGCTTAGCGGGACCTCCCCACGAGCAGTACTTC. The encoded protein is CASSLAGPPHEQYF.

This clonotype was seen many times. The chain joins TRBV5-1 to TRBJ2-1; 12 bases align to TRBD2. The CDR3 runs to 14 residues. CDR1 and CDR2 (germline): SGHRS, YFSETQ. J lost 7 bases, V lost 3 bases, and 2 bases had no gene match. CDR3 region: CASSYGTSGNEQFF. The CDR3 DNA reads TGCGCCAGCAGCTACGGGACTAGCGGGAATGAGCAGTTCTTC. Drawing the rest from reference TRBV5-1 and TRBJ2-1, the complete variable domain is KAGVTQTPRYLIKTRGQQVTLSCSPISGHRSVSWYQQTPGQGLQFLFEYFSETQRNKGNFPGRFSGRQFSNSRSEMNVSTLELGDSALYLCASSYGTSGNEQFFGPGTRLTVL.

The rearrangement joins TRBV7-3 to TRBJ2-7; unclear D gene. This CDR3 spans 14 amino acids. Trimming stripped 2 bases from V and 6 bases from J, with 14 bases between. In germline, CDR1 is SGHTA, CDR2 FQGTGA. The CDR3 here is CASSLPLLPGEQYF. The CDR3 DNA is TGTGCCAGCAGCTTACCGCTCTTACCGGGCGAGCAGTACTTC.

This chain connects TRBV7-2 to TRBJ2-4, with 8 bases identical to TRBD1. Germline trimming cut 3 bases from V and 0 bases from J; bases unmatched to any gene: 4. CDR1 SGHTA and CDR2 FQGNSA come from the germline V gene. The CDR3 totals 16 residues. The DNA for the CDR3 is TGTGCCAGCAGCTTGCGACAGGGGTTAGCCAAAAACATTCAGTACTTC. It is translated as CASSLRQGLAKNIQYF.

The sample holds a few counts of this clonotype. The J gene is TRBJ2-5, the V gene TRBV4-3, with D unclear. V lost 1 base to trimming and J lost 5 bases, with 17 bases between them. Per the germline V gene, CDR1 is LGHNA and CDR2 is YSLEER. This CDR3 has 16 residues. Here the CDR3 reads CASSQGRTGSRETQYF. Here the CDR3 DNA reads TGCGCCAGCAGCCAAGGCAGGACGGGCTCTAGGGAGACCCAGTACTTC.

This clonotype has at least ten counts. The V gene is TRBV20-1, the J gene TRBJ2-7; 8 nucleotides agree with TRBD1. Germline-derived CDR1 and CDR2 are DFQATT and SNEGSKA (reference sequence). Trimming took 3 bases from V and 5 from J; bases not matched to a gene: 6. The CDR3 totals 13 residues. CDR3 in amino acids: CSARSRGLHEQYF. As DNA, the CDR3 is TGCAGTGCTAGGTCCAGGGGGCTCCACGAGCAGTACTTC.

There are a few counts of this clonotype. This chain joins TRBV28 and TRBJ2-4; the D gene could be TRBD1 or TRBD2 (5 bases each). The CDR3 covers 15 residues. The germline V and J ends were trimmed by 7 bases and 2 bases, with 15 bases remaining between them. CDR1 and CDR2 from the germline V gene are MDHEN and SYDVKM. Here the CDR3 DNA reads TGTGCCAGCACTCGGGGCGGAGGATCCAAAAACATTCAGTACTTC. Translation gives CASTRGGGSKNIQYF.

This clonotype was detected a few times. This chain joins TRBV10-3 and TRBJ1-5, with D uncertain. Germline CDR1 reads ENHRY; CDR2 reads SYGVKD. V gave up 4 bases and J gave up 6 bases, with 16 bases separating them. The CDR3 runs 15 residues. The CDR3 region is CAISAIRTGGQPQHF. As DNA, the CDR3 is TGTGCCATCAGTGCGATCAGAACGGGAGGTCAGCCCCAGCATTTT.

The chain links TRBV16 to TRBJ2-7; D is unclear. Germline-derived CDR1 and CDR2 are KGHSY and FQNENV. The V end was cut by 1 base, the J end by 4 bases, with 8 bases between. There are 13 residues in the CDR3. CDR3 amino acids: CASSQFQDYEQYF. Here the CDR3 DNA reads TGTGCCAGCAGCCAATTTCAAGATTACGAGCAGTACTTC.

This clonotype was recorded a few times. The rearrangement uses TRBV28 and TRBJ2-5; TRBD1 might be the D (7 bases). Germline V gene sequence: CDR1 MDHEN, CDR2 SYDVKM. This CDR3 region has 14 residues. Trimming removed 3 bases at V and 4 bases at J, with 12 bases between. The CDR3 loop reads CASSFPGGRETQYF. As DNA, the CDR3 is TGTGCCAGCAGTTTTCCAGGGGGGAGAGAGACCCAGTACTTC.

This clonotype has more than one count but fewer than ten. V usage is TRBV14 and J usage is TRBJ2-7, with D maybe TRBD2 (6 bases). There are 15 residues in the CDR3. V was trimmed by 3 bases and J by 2 bases, leaving 14 bases between them. Germline assignment: CDR1 SGHDN and CDR2 FVKESK. The CDR3 DNA reads TGTGCCAGCAGCCAGGAGGGGCAGAGTACCTACGAGCAGTACTTC. Translation gives CASSQEGQSTYEQYF.

This rearrangement joins TRBV18 to TRBJ1-2; D is ambiguous. Per the germline V gene, CDR1 is KGHSH and CDR2 is LQKENI. The ends were cut back, 0 bases at V and 4 bases at J, with 9 bases in the middle. The CDR3 is made up of 14 amino acids. The CDR3 nucleotides read TGTGCCAGCTCACCACCGGAGCTTTTCTATGGCTACACCTTC. Amino acids: CASSPPELFYGYTF.

This clonotype was picked up many times. This chain connects TRBV30 to TRBJ2-7; D unclear. The CDR3 loop spans 17 amino acids. Trimming took off 2 bases at V and 3 bases at J, with 23 bases between the two ends. CDR1 is GTSNPN and CDR2 is SVGIG in the germline V gene (reference sequence). CDR3 protein: CAWSPPGGPRHDYEQYF. In nucleotides, the CDR3 is TGTGCCTGGAGTCCACCCGGCGGACCACGACACGACTACGAGCAGTACTTC.

The sample holds a few counts of this clonotype. The chain has TRBV28 and TRBJ2-1; D tentatively reads TRBD1 or TRBD2 (5 bases each). The germline V and J ends were trimmed by 2 bases and 5 bases, with 13 bases remaining between them. The CDR3 runs to 15 residues. The germline CDR1 and CDR2 sequences are MDHEN and SYDVKM. CDR3 sequence (DNA): TGTGCCAGCAGTTTAGGGACCTCCCTTAACAATGAGCAGTTCTTC. Translating gives CASSLGTSLNNEQFF.

The genes are TRBV7-8 and TRBJ2-1; 8 bases map to TRBD2. The CDR3 runs 15 residues. Germline CDR1 and CDR2: SGHVS and FQNEAQ. J lost 3 bases, V lost 6 bases, and 7 bases had no gene match. The CDR3 DNA is TGTGCCAGCAGTCGGAGCGGGAGCCACTACAATGAGCAGTTCTTC. Its translation: CASSRSGSHYNEQFF.

The CDR3: CASSQESWGQPQHF. The CDR3 nucleotides read TGTGCCAGCAGCCAAGAGAGTTGGGGTCAGCCCCAGCATTTT. V usage is TRBV3-1 and J usage is TRBJ1-5; the D is unclear. The germline V and J ends were trimmed by 0 bases and 6 bases, with 9 bases remaining between them. Germline lookup yields CDR1 LGHDT and CDR2 YNNKEL (reference sequence). This CDR3 region has 14 residues.

This clonotype was recorded many times. The CDR3 sequence: CASSSRSQGDYEQYF. CDR3 bases: TGTGCCAGCAGCTCCAGGAGCCAGGGAGATTACGAGCAGTACTTC. The J gene is TRBJ2-7, the V gene TRBV11-1; D assignment may be TRBD1 or TRBD2 (5 bases each). The V gene's germline CDR1 is SGHAT and CDR2 FQDESV (reference sequence). The ends were cut back, 4 bases at V and 4 bases at J, with 17 bases in the middle. The CDR3 has 15 amino acids.

This clonotype was observed a handful of times. This chain connects TRBV9 to TRBJ2-2; D possibly corresponds to TRBD2 (6 bases). Germline CDR1 and CDR2: SGDLS and YYNGEE. Trimming shortened V by 0 bases and J by 2 bases, and 8 bases separated the two germline ends. The length of the CDR3 is 15 residues. CDR3 protein: CASSVVGTNTGELFF. The CDR3 nucleotides are TGTGCCAGCAGCGTAGTAGGGACTAACACCGGGGAGCTGTTTTTT.

The chain uses TRBV4-2 and TRBJ1-1; D is perhaps TRBD1 (5 bases). The V and J ends lost 2 bases and 0 bases respectively, with 10 bases between them. The CDR3 is 15 amino acids. CDR1 is LGHNA, CDR2 YNFKEQ, per germline. The CDR3 spells CASSQTGLLNTEAFF. CDR3 in DNA: TGTGCCAGCAGCCAAACAGGTCTCTTGAACACTGAAGCTTTCTTT.

This sequence joins TRBV12-3 or TRBV12-4 and TRBJ2-6; no firm D call. Trimming took 6 bases from V and 4 from J, leaving 13 bases between them. CDR3 length: 15 residues. The CDR3 sequence: CASSGAHSGANVLTF. CDR3 bases: TGTGCCAGCAGCGGAGCACATTCCGGGGCCAACGTCCTGACTTTC.

The table lists this clonotype with a few counts. V and J are TRBV28 and TRBJ2-3; 9 nucleotides agree with TRBD2. Trimming took 4 bases from V and 6 from J; bases not matched to a gene: 11. CDR3 length: 16 residues. Germline-derived CDR1 and CDR2 are MDHEN and SYDVKM. The CDR3 bases are TGTGCCAGCAGTTCCCTAGCGGGGTCCAGCCGTGATACGCAGTATTTT. It codes for CASSSLAGSSRDTQYF.

Comments on this clonotype: At one of its ends the junction is not consistent with the germline gene, which may arise from a read error. CDR3 residues: CASSQEDRGLESFF. The CDR3, as DNA: TGTGCCAGCAGCCAAGAGGACAGGGGACTTGAATCTTTCTTT. The rearrangement uses TRBV3-1 and TRBJ1-1; TRBD1 aligns across 9 bases. Germline V gene lookup returns CDR1 LGHDT and CDR2 YNNKEL (reference sequence). The CDR3 runs 14 residues.